A selection of T cell receptor beta chains follows, all from one sample in a study of early T cells in non-severe SARS-CoV-2 infection. In TCRdb, the 5' RACE reads were re-called with MiXCR into one record per CDR3 protein. The sample lists about 32,000 distinct CDR3 sequences, more than 4.5% seen once, with 3.5% to 4% in the top ten. What was sequenced was whole blood. These receptors all come from an adult who was a healthcare worker with PCR-confirmed SARS-CoV-2 infection or an uninfected control (not recorded which). The CDR3 runs from the conserved cysteine through the conserved F or W. The D gene is left open where the match is weak.

D: TRBD2; V: TRBV3-1; J: TRBJ2-7; CDR3: CASSQRERDTYF
D: TRBD2; V: TRBV20-1; J: TRBJ2-3; CDR3: CSAHEAGPLTTQYF
D: TRBD1; V: TRBV7-2; J: TRBJ1-4; CDR3: CASRPTGGAREKLFF
D: TRBD1; V: TRBV6-2/TRBV6-3; J: TRBJ2-7; CDR3: CASEDRTSTYEQYF
D: .; V: TRBV6-2/TRBV6-3; J: TRBJ2-3; CDR3: CASSQTDTQYF
D: TRBD2; V: TRBV10-1; J: TRBJ2-1; CDR3: CASSESGSGSVPYNEQFF
D: TRBD1; V: TRBV28; J: TRBJ2-7; CDR3: CASRSPGTGAYEQYF
D: .; V: TRBV4-3; J: TRBJ2-7; CDR3: CASSQGYQGNYEQYF
D: .; V: TRBV12-3/TRBV12-4; J: TRBJ2-7; CDR3: CASSSRPSYEQYF
D: TRBD1; V: TRBV12-3/TRBV12-4; J: TRBJ1-6; CDR3: CASSFVGPLTGGLSYNSPLHF
D: .; V: TRBV7-2; J: TRBJ2-7; CDR3: CASSLVGDSRIEQYF
D: TRBD1; V: TRBV9; J: TRBJ1-2; CDR3: CASTEQGDPNGYTF
D: .; V: TRBV7-9; J: TRBJ2-5; CDR3: CASSTPGPQETQYF
D: .; V: TRBV29-1; J: TRBJ1-1; CDR3: CSVTGQRNTEAFF
D: .; V: TRBV7-9; J: TRBJ1-1; CDR3: CAGSLGVTEAFF
D: TRBD2; V: TRBV28; J: TRBJ2-7; CDR3: CASSSPGLAGGYEQYF
D: .; V: TRBV28; J: TRBJ2-5; CDR3: CASSFTSQETQYF
D: TRBD2; V: TRBV20-1; J: TRBJ2-1; CDR3: CSARAGASGATYNEQFF
D: TRBD1; V: TRBV5-5; J: TRBJ2-5; CDR3: CASSSGQGEETQYF
D: .; V: TRBV6-1; J: TRBJ2-7; CDR3: CASSEAAVRGGYEQYF
D: .; V: TRBV11-2; J: TRBJ2-1; CDR3: CASSLSYNEQFF
D: .; V: TRBV6-1; J: TRBJ2-1; CDR3: CASSESYNEQFF
D: .; V: TRBV5-1; J: TRBJ2-5; CDR3: CASSGGHPPKTQYF
D: .; V: TRBV5-4; J: TRBJ2-3; CDR3: CASSAVDERTDTQYF
D: .; V: TRBV7-9; J: TRBJ1-2; CDR3: CASSLETAPYGYTF
D: TRBD2; V: TRBV14; J: TRBJ2-3; CDR3: CASSQGTGLAADTQYF
D: .; V: TRBV6-6; J: TRBJ2-1; CDR3: CASTGANEQFF
D: .; V: TRBV7-8; J: TRBJ1-1; CDR3: CASSTWTLDTEAFF
D: TRBD1; V: TRBV7-2; J: TRBJ2-7; CDR3: CASSLSSDRHRYEQYF
D: .; V: TRBV7-9; J: TRBJ1-3; CDR3: CASSLRSALSGNTIYF
D: TRBD2; V: TRBV10-3; J: TRBJ2-1; CDR3: CAISEGAGAVRNEQFF
D: TRBD1; V: TRBV7-9; J: TRBJ1-4; CDR3: CASSAGQYEKLFF
D: TRBD2; V: TRBV2; J: TRBJ2-2; CDR3: CASSESRESTGELFF
D: .; V: TRBV6-2/TRBV6-3; J: TRBJ1-5; CDR3: CASSYSTFNSVYQPQHF
D: TRBD2; V: TRBV27; J: TRBJ2-1; CDR3: CASSFREGRVEQFF
D: TRBD1; V: TRBV20-1; J: TRBJ1-6; CDR3: CSASPGGYNSPLHF
D: TRBD1; V: TRBV19; J: TRBJ1-2; CDR3: CASTGTGGDPYGYTF
D: .; V: TRBV20-1; J: TRBJ2-5; CDR3: CSATGHILETQYF
D: TRBD2; V: TRBV6-6; J: TRBJ2-2; CDR3: CASRGAGGQSTGELFF
D: .; V: TRBV28; J: TRBJ2-3; CDR3: CGSGAGPPTDTQYF
D: .; V: TRBV5-1; J: TRBJ1-2; CDR3: CASSLEGSAYGYTF
D: .; V: TRBV5-5; J: TRBJ2-7; CDR3: CASSAISSDEQYF
D: .; V: TRBV6-2/TRBV6-3; J: TRBJ2-1; CDR3: CASSPGQLPYNEQFF
D: .; V: TRBV4-1; J: TRBJ1-2; CDR3: CASSQEATGLAGYTF
D: TRBD2; V: TRBV13; J: TRBJ2-7; CDR3: CASSAGTSGFYEQYF
D: .; V: TRBV7-3; J: TRBJ2-3; CDR3: CASSLSPDTQYF
D: .; V: TRBV4-3; J: TRBJ2-6; CDR3: CASSRGTTISGANVLTF
D: .; V: TRBV3-1; J: TRBJ1-5; CDR3: CASSQDGRRPQHF
D: TRBD2; V: TRBV7-8; J: TRBJ2-1; CDR3: CASSLGAGAYNEQFF
D: TRBD1; V: TRBV12-3/TRBV12-4; J: TRBJ1-1; CDR3: CASRRRTGSFEAFF
D: .; V: TRBV6-2/TRBV6-3; J: TRBJ2-2; CDR3: CASRPTQVGELFF
D: .; V: TRBV6-6; J: TRBJ1-5; CDR3: CASRRTVNQPQHF
D: TRBD2; V: TRBV11-2; J: TRBJ2-1; CDR3: CASSLGGRRGEQFF
D: .; V: TRBV7-6; J: TRBJ2-3; CDR3: CASSSGLASTDTQYF
D: TRBD1; V: TRBV28; J: TRBJ2-3; CDR3: CASSWGFGGQMTDTQYF
D: .; V: TRBV20-1; J: TRBJ2-1; CDR3: CSAREVSGSSYNEQFF
D: .; V: TRBV28; J: TRBJ2-6; CDR3: CASSFRVGANVLTF
D: .; V: TRBV6-2/TRBV6-3; J: TRBJ1-3; CDR3: CASSRQENTIYF
D: .; V: TRBV29-1; J: TRBJ1-2; CDR3: CSVEFLGGYTF